Listed below are T cell receptor beta chains from one sample, sequenced in a study of blood T cells in healthy people across ages. In TCRdb, the 5' RACE reads were re-called with MiXCR into one record per CDR3 protein. This sample has about 800,000 distinct CDR3 sequences; 20% to 25% occur once, and the top ten carry approximately 4%. Another study also made use of these data, one on T cells of mothers and their children.

Sequenced sample: blood. These receptors came from a boy younger than 18 in good health. Both conserved end residues are trimmed from each CDR3. The order of the fields is clone size, V gene, CDR3 protein. Only part of the rows carry a size: once, few, many, or a class if the clone is expanded.

abundance: few
v_gene: TRBV2
CDR3aa: ASSGAGANIQY

abundance: many
v_gene: TRBV7-2
CDR3aa: ASSSTTGDAYEQY

abundance: few
v_gene: TRBV4-3
CDR3aa: ASSLTDREDSPLH

abundance: .
v_gene: TRBV4-3
CDR3aa: ASSQGGRGGDTQY

abundance: once
v_gene: TRBV6-6
CDR3aa: ASTLDGVGSGNTIY

abundance: few
v_gene: TRBV6-2/TRBV6-3
CDR3aa: ASSQPPGQPDNEQF

abundance: .
v_gene: TRBV7-3
CDR3aa: ASSSGQRGDEQY

abundance: few
v_gene: TRBV7-3
CDR3aa: ASSLGINTGELF

abundance: few
v_gene: TRBV9
CDR3aa: ASSPQATDYNSPLH

abundance: .
v_gene: TRBV7-3
CDR3aa: ASSQNKGYEQY

abundance: many
v_gene: TRBV12-3/TRBV12-4
CDR3aa: ASSPTGSYGYT

abundance: .
v_gene: TRBV4-3
CDR3aa: ASSQLIGEDIQY

abundance: .
v_gene: TRBV2
CDR3aa: ASSEVSRGVTEAF

abundance: .
v_gene: TRBV28
CDR3aa: ASNSDALAKNIQY

abundance: few
v_gene: TRBV29-1
CDR3aa: SVESDLNTEAF

abundance: few
v_gene: TRBV7-2
CDR3aa: ASSGTSGLLEQY

abundance: .
v_gene: TRBV10-3
CDR3aa: AISDDGTGSNQPQH

abundance: few
v_gene: TRBV20-1
CDR3aa: SANPRDRQYEQY

abundance: .
v_gene: TRBV28
CDR3aa: ASSLDKPGATQY

abundance: .
v_gene: TRBV4-1
CDR3aa: ASSQARADTQY

abundance: .
v_gene: TRBV5-1
CDR3aa: ASSYDNYEQY

abundance: .
v_gene: TRBV7-6
CDR3aa: ASSLGTLFYESGYT

abundance: .
v_gene: TRBV5-8
CDR3aa: ASSRAGYEQY

abundance: .
v_gene: TRBV6-5
CDR3aa: ASSYAHNSPLH

abundance: many
v_gene: TRBV29-1
CDR3aa: SVLSDFEQF

abundance: .
v_gene: TRBV12-3/TRBV12-4
CDR3aa: ASRNSLNTEAF

abundance: few
v_gene: TRBV29-1
CDR3aa: SVVAGVRETQY

abundance: few
v_gene: TRBV7-2
CDR3aa: ASSMGTVNSPLH

abundance: .
v_gene: TRBV10-3
CDR3aa: AISESIGTSGQETQY

abundance: few
v_gene: TRBV28
CDR3aa: ASSRPGLAGGETQY

abundance: few
v_gene: TRBV4-3
CDR3aa: ASSQEGETAVRGYT

abundance: few
v_gene: TRBV20-1
CDR3aa: SATPPGWTGGFSEQY

abundance: few
v_gene: TRBV28
CDR3aa: ASSSGGEGNYGYT

abundance: few
v_gene: TRBV7-9
CDR3aa: ASSTRQGVAGELF

abundance: .
v_gene: TRBV12-3/TRBV12-4
CDR3aa: ASRFLNGELF

abundance: .
v_gene: TRBV12-3/TRBV12-4
CDR3aa: ASRRTGGEEEKLF

abundance: .
v_gene: TRBV4-1
CDR3aa: ASSQHYLTGVGYT

abundance: once
v_gene: TRBV9
CDR3aa: ASSVGGSGETQY

abundance: few
v_gene: TRBV20-1
CDR3aa: SASPSLGARDRVSLGELF